One T cell receptor (beta chain) is described in this entry. These data belong to a study of blood T cell repertoires in COVID-19. On the study more broadly: Specimens from acute and convalescent COVID-19 originated in the United States, Italy and Spain. T cells, B-cell-depleted T cells, or PBMCs provided the cDNA or gDNA that served as material.

In the source study's methods: Estimated nucleated cell counts came from reference gene primer amplification. TCRdb's copy holds only in-frame clones and misses some; the assay was immunoSEQ multiplex PCR. The DNA gave D and trimming, while V, J and clone size come from that table. The sample carries around 150,000 clones, 81% recorded once. The ends were cut back, 2 bases at V and 2 bases at J, with 3 bases in the middle. Germline CDR1 is SGHRS and CDR2 is YFSETQ. The CDR3 length is 12 residues. V usage is TRBV5-1 and J usage is TRBJ2-3; D unresolved. This TCR was recovered from a man in his sixties with active or convalescent COVID-19. Sequences were obtained from peripheral blood. The CDR3 sequence: CASSLYTDTQYF. For the CDR3, the DNA is TGCGCCAGCAGCTTATACACAGATACGCAGTATTTT.